The subject of this entry is one T cell receptor beta chain. This sample was taken from a study of blood T cell repertoires in COVID-19. Study processing details: Counts of nucleated cells, estimated from reference gene primer amplification, were obtained. TCRdb keeps only in-frame clones here, not all; method: immunoSEQ multiplex PCR. The D gene and trimming were derived from the DNA, and the V and J assignments and clone size from that table. Among some 220,000 clones, about four fifths were seen once, and the ten largest hold about 4%. Sequenced sample: peripheral blood. This TCR came from a man between 45 and 60 years old with acute or convalescent COVID-19.

CDR3 sequence: CASSLLPQGSEAFF. CDR3 DNA: TGTGCCAGCAGTTTATTGCCGCAGGGATCTGAAGCTTTCTTT. The V and J genes are TRBV27 and TRBJ1-1; D may be TRBD1 (5 bases). The CDR3 length is 14 residues. Germline V gene lookup returns CDR1 MNHEY and CDR2 SMNVEV (reference sequence). The V end was cut by 1 base, the J end by 6 bases, with 12 bases between.